Below are 28 T cell receptor beta chains sequenced from a single sample in a study of T cell responses to AZD1222 COVID-19 vaccine. The repertoire was sequenced with immunoSEQ multiplex PCR; TCRdb's copy has only in-frame clones and lacks some. The sample has roughly 34,000 clones; 85% to 90% are singletons. Sample: peripheral blood, taken on day 0 of AZD1222 vaccination. The receptors derive from an adult in good health.

The genes are TRBV19 and TRBJ1-2, with 9 bases lining up with TRBD1. The germline CDR1 and CDR2 sequences are LNHDA and SQIVND (reference sequence). CDR3 length: 14 residues. Trimming took 7 bases from V and 2 from J; bases not matched to a gene: 5. CDR3 coding DNA: TGTGCCAGTACCCCAGGACAGGGGAACTATGGCTACACCTTC. Translation: CASTPGQGNYGYTF.

The chain combines TRBV11-2 with TRBJ1-2; maybe TRBD1 (5 bases). The CDR3 runs to 14 residues. V lost 5 bases to trimming and J lost 5 bases, with 15 bases between them. Germline-derived CDR1 and CDR2 are SGHAT and FQNNGV. The CDR3 DNA is TGTGCCAGCAGCCTAGGGGACGGTGGTTATGGCTACACCTTC. This translates into CASSLGDGGYGYTF. Drawing the rest from reference TRBV11-2 and TRBJ1-2, the complete variable domain is EAGVAQSPRYKIIEKRQSVAFWCNPISGHATLYWYQQILGQGPKLLIQFQNNGVVDDSQLPKDRFSAERLKGVDSTLKIQPAKLEDSAVYLCASSLGDGGYGYTFGSGTRLTVV.

V and J are TRBV4-1 and TRBJ2-1; the match to TRBD1 covers 10 bases. The CDR3 contains 16 residues. With 1 base clipped from V and 6 bases from J, the junction kept 6 bases outside the gene matches. CDR1 is MGHRA, CDR2 YSYEKL, per germline. The CDR3 DNA is TGCGCCAGCAGCCAAGGAGGGGGACAGGGGTTCAATGAGCAGTTCTTC. Translation gives CASSQGGGQGFNEQFF.

CDR3 in amino acids: CASSSVNTGELFF. DNA for the CDR3: TGTGCCAGCAGTTCAGTGAACACCGGGGAGCTGTTTTTT. The V call is TRBV7-9, the J call TRBJ2-2, with D hard to call. V lost 6 bases and J 1 base, leaving 6 bases between the germline ends. In germline, CDR1 is SEHNR, CDR2 FQNEAQ (reference sequence). The CDR3 has 13 amino acids.

The chain has TRBV29-1 and TRBJ2-3; 13 bases align to TRBD2. Germline lookup yields CDR1 SQVTM and CDR2 ANQGSEA. The CDR3 is 20 amino acids. V dropped 6 bases and J dropped 0; count of bases not matched to a gene: 18. DNA for the CDR3: TGCAGCGTCGTTCCCTCGGTACAGGGGGGACTAGCGGGGAGCACAGATACGCAGTATTTT. Translated: CSVVPSVQGGLAGSTDTQYF.

The rearrangement uses TRBV18 and TRBJ1-1; D may be TRBD1 (6 bases). This CDR3 contains 13 residues. Germline V CDR1 and CDR2: KGHSH, LQKENI. V lost 3 bases, J lost 3 bases, and 8 bases lay in between. CDR3 sequence (DNA): TGTGCCAGCTCACCGGGACACTACACTGAAGCTTTCTTT. It translates to CASSPGHYTEAFF. The full variable domain, with the rest looked up from reference TRBV18 and TRBJ1-1, is NAGVMQNPRHLVRRRGQEARLRCSPMKGHSHVYWYRQLPEEGLKFMVYLQKENIIDESGMPKERFSAEFPKEGPSILRIQQVVRGDSAAYFCASSPGHYTEAFFGQGTRLTVV.

The J gene is TRBJ1-5, the V gene TRBV2; possible D gene TRBD1, 6 bases. The CDR3 loop spans 14 amino acids. Germline V gene data show CDR1 as SNHLY and CDR2 as FYNNEI. Trimming cost V 7 bases and J 2 bases, with 12 bases left between them. CDR3 region: CASTLGGGNQPQHF. CDR3 bases: TGTGCCAGCACTCTAGGGGGAGGCAATCAGCCCCAGCATTTT.

The chain recombines TRBV5-4 with TRBJ1-2; the D is unclear. Trimming pared 4 bases from V and 5 bases from J, leaving 12 bases between. The germline gives CDR1 SGHNT, CDR2 YYREEE (reference sequence). The length of the CDR3 is 13 residues. CDR3 DNA sequence: TGTGCCAGCAGCCTCACGAACGAGTATGGCTACACCTTC. This encodes CASSLTNEYGYTF.

V gene TRBV4-2 combines with J gene TRBJ2-2; weak D call: TRBD2 (5 bases). The CDR3 runs to 15 residues. Trimming left V 0 bases short and J 5 bases short, with 10 bases between. The germline V gene has CDR1 LGHNA and CDR2 YNFKEQ. CDR3 in DNA: TGTGCCAGCAGCCAAGATGAGGGCGGGACCGGGGAGCTGTTTTTT. This codes for CASSQDEGGTGELFF.

The rearrangement uses TRBV7-9 and TRBJ2-7; D call uncertain. The CDR3 covers 12 residues. CDR1 and CDR2 (germline): SEHNR, FQNEAQ (reference sequence). Trimming cost V 5 bases and J 5 bases, with 10 bases left between them. Here the CDR3 reads CASSPAGDEQYF. CDR3 bases: TGTGCCAGCAGCCCAGCTGGAGACGAGCAGTACTTC. The variable domain in full, with the rest retrieved from reference TRBV7-9 and TRBJ2-7, is DTGVSQNPRHKITKRGQNVTFRCDPISEHNRLYWYRQTLGQGPEFLTYFQNEAQLEKSRLLSDRFSAERPKGSFSTLEIQRTEQGDSAMYLCASSPAGDEQYFGPGTRLTVT.

This clone was seen a few times. The CDR3 here is CASRKDRGGEQYF. CDR3 sequence (DNA): TGTGCCAGCAGGAAAGACAGGGGGGGAGAGCAGTACTTC. This rearrangement joins TRBV2 to TRBJ2-7, with TRBD1 matching 9 bases. J lost 7 bases, V lost 6 bases, and 7 bases had no gene match. The CDR3 spans 13 residues. Germline V gene data show CDR1 as SNHLY and CDR2 as FYNNEI.

The genes are TRBV7-2 and TRBJ1-1; D is possibly TRBD1 (5 bases). Per the germline V gene, CDR1 is SGHTA and CDR2 is FQGNSA. This CDR3 spans 17 amino acids. V lost 5 bases and J lost 2, with 21 bases in between. CDR3 protein: CASSPRADRVGNTEAFF. The CDR3 DNA reads TGTGCCAGCAGCCCCAGGGCAGATCGGGTCGGAAACACTGAAGCTTTCTTT.

This rearrangement joins TRBV27 to TRBJ1-6, with TRBD1 matching 10 bases. V shed 1 base, J shed 5 bases, and the junction held 2 bases outside the gene matches. The CDR3 is 16 amino acids. Germline CDR1 and CDR2: MNHEY and SMNVEV (reference sequence). This CDR3 reads CASSLYGQGDNSPLHF. The CDR3 coding sequence is TGTGCCAGCAGTTTATACGGACAGGGGGATAATTCACCCCTCCACTTT.

The CDR3: CASSLAPLPEAFF. The CDR3 DNA follows: TGTGCCAGCAGTTTAGCGCCCTTGCCTGAAGCTTTCTTT. The chain uses TRBV12-3 or TRBV12-4 and TRBJ1-1, with D unresolved. Between the trimmed V and J ends, which lost 0 bases and 6 bases, there was a span of 8 bases. The CDR3 extends over 13 amino acids.

V is TRBV5-1 and J is TRBJ2-7; TRBD1 might be the D (6 bases). Trimming removed 0 bases at V and 2 bases at J, with 12 bases between. CDR1 is SGHRS, CDR2 YFSETQ, per germline. There are 15 residues in the CDR3. DNA for the CDR3: TGCGCCAGCAGCTTGGAGGGGACAATCACCTACGAGCAGTACTTC. Its translation: CASSLEGTITYEQYF.

This clone was recorded a few times. The rearrangement uses TRBV9 and TRBJ1-1, with D hard to call. This CDR3 comprises 13 residues. Per the germline V gene, CDR1 is SGDLS and CDR2 is YYNGEE. Trimming removed 0 bases from V and 3 bases from J, with 6 bases in between. The CDR3 bases are TGTGCCAGCAGCGTAGATCGGGACACTGAAGCTTTCTTT. This translates into CASSVDRDTEAFF.

The V call is TRBV7-2, the J call TRBJ1-1; D is possibly TRBD1 (6 bases). Trimming removed 1 base from V and 4 bases from J, with 10 bases in between. The germline V gene encodes CDR1 SGHTA and CDR2 FQGNSA. The CDR3 is made up of 14 amino acids. The CDR3, as DNA: TGTGCCAGCAGCTTAGTAGACAGGACCACTGAAGCTTTCTTT. This gives the protein CASSLVDRTTEAFF.

The V call is TRBV28, the J call TRBJ2-1; weak D call: TRBD2 (6 bases). The germline CDR1 and CDR2 sequences are MDHEN and SYDVKM. V was clipped by 6 bases and J by 10 bases, with 13 bases between them. The CDR3 totals 12 residues. CDR3: CASSRPSAEQFF. The CDR3 DNA is TGTGCCAGCAGCCGCCCTAGCGCGGAGCAGTTCTTC. Combining the CDR3 with reference TRBV28 and TRBJ2-1 gives the whole variable domain DVKVTQSSRYLVKRTGEKVFLECVQDMDHENMFWYRQDPGLGLRLIYFSYDVKMKEKGDIPEGYSVSREKKERFSLILESASTNQTSMYLCASSRPSAEQFFGPGTRLTVL.

As concerns this clone: A junction boundary mismatches the germline segment, possibly from a read error. The CDR3 bases are TGTGCCAGCAGGGAAGCACAGGGGTTGTTACAGCCCCAGCATTTT. Translating gives CASREAQGLLQPQHF. The rearrangement joins TRBV6-1 to TRBJ1-5; 7 nucleotides match TRBD1. The CDR3 runs 15 residues. Germline CDR1 is MNHNS and CDR2 is SASEGT.

The chain links TRBV4-2 to TRBJ2-3; TRBD2 aligns across 8 bases. This CDR3 region has 14 residues. The V and J ends lost 3 bases and 2 bases, in that order; junction bases with no gene match: 1. Germline values: CDR1 LGHNA, CDR2 YNFKEQ. DNA for the CDR3: TGTGCCAGCAGCCAGCGGGAGGTCACAGATACGCAGTATTTT. It specifies CASSQREVTDTQYF.

The chain combines TRBV19 with TRBJ2-1; TRBD2 is a possible D gene (5 bases). Between the trimmed V and J ends, which lost 3 bases and 8 bases, there was a span of 20 bases. There are 16 residues in the CDR3. Germline CDR1 is LNHDA and CDR2 is SQIVND (reference sequence). This CDR3 is CASSIRYGGLNHEQFF. The CDR3 coding sequence is TGTGCCAGTAGTATTAGGTACGGCGGGCTAAACCATGAGCAGTTCTTC.

About this clone itself: One end of the junction does not line up with germline, which may come from a read error. The rearrangement links TRBV11-2 to TRBJ2-2; no definite D call. Germline assignment: CDR1 SGHAT and CDR2 FQNNGV. The CDR3 sequence is 14 residues long. The CDR3 here is CASSLELNTGELFF. The CDR3, as DNA: TGTGCCAGCAGCCTAGAGCTGAACACCGGGGAGCTGTTTTTT.

The V and J genes are TRBV7-9 and TRBJ1-2, with D unresolved. Germline CDR1 SEHNR, CDR2 FQNEAQ (reference sequence). V lost 0 bases to trimming and J lost 7 bases, with 12 bases between them. The CDR3 spans 14 residues. The CDR3 sequence: CASSLAESPFGYTF. The CDR3 DNA sequence: TGTGCCAGCAGCTTAGCTGAATCCCCCTTTGGCTACACCTTC. Looking up the rest from reference TRBV7-9 and TRBJ1-2 gives the full variable domain: DTGVSQNPRHKITKRGQNVTFRCDPISEHNRLYWYRQTLGQGPEFLTYFQNEAQLEKSRLLSDRFSAERPKGSFSTLEIQRTEQGDSAMYLCASSLAESPFGYTFGSGTRLTVV.

J is TRBJ2-7 and V is TRBV19, with D possibly matching TRBD1 (6 bases). Per the germline V gene, CDR1 is LNHDA and CDR2 is SQIVND (reference sequence). The CDR3 has 13 residues. V lost 3 bases, J lost 3 bases, and 9 bases lay in between. The CDR3 region is CASSMDSNYEQYF. The CDR3 coding sequence is TGTGCCAGTAGTATGGACAGTAACTACGAGCAGTACTTC.

V usage is TRBV18 and J usage is TRBJ1-5, with TRBD1 identical over 7 bases. CDR3 length equals 16 residues. V shed 4 bases, J shed 0 bases, and the junction held 6 bases outside the gene matches. Germline assignment: CDR1 KGHSH and CDR2 LQKENI. CDR3 region: CASSRQGRNSNQPQHF. CDR3 nucleotide sequence: TGTGCCAGCTCACGACAGGGTAGGAATAGCAATCAGCCCCAGCATTTT.

The V call is TRBV29-1, the J call TRBJ2-5; a possible D gene is TRBD1 (6 bases). The CDR3 is 12 residues long. Trimming took 7 bases from V and 5 from J, leaving 14 bases between them. The germline V gene encodes CDR1 SQVTM and CDR2 ANQGSEA. DNA for the CDR3: TGCAGCGCAGTACAGGGATGGGAGACCCAGTACTTC. Translated: CSAVQGWETQYF.

V gene TRBV12-5 combines with J gene TRBJ2-5; no reliable D call. The CDR3 contains 14 residues. The germline CDR1 and CDR2 sequences are LGHNT and FRNRAP. V dropped 1 base and J dropped 1 base, with 7 bases sitting between them. CDR3 sequence reads: CASGLGGVQETQYF. The CDR3 DNA is TGTGCTAGTGGTTTGGGCGGCGTCCAAGAGACCCAGTACTTC. The entire variable domain, with the rest obtained from reference TRBV12-5 and TRBJ2-5, is as follows: DARVTQTPRHKVTEMGQEVTMRCQPILGHNTVFWYRQTMMQGLELLAYFRNRAPLDDSGMPKDRFSAEMPDATLATLKIQPSEPRDSAVYFCASGLGGVQETQYFGPGTRLLVL.

This chain uses TRBV29-1 with TRBJ1-1, with D possibly being TRBD1 (5 bases). Trimming removed 4 bases from V and 0 bases from J, with 9 bases in between. The CDR3 runs to 13 residues. Germline V gene lookup returns CDR1 SQVTM and CDR2 ANQGSEA. CDR3 amino acids: CSVGRAMNTEAFF. The CDR3 DNA follows: TGCAGCGTTGGCAGGGCCATGAACACTGAAGCTTTCTTT.